This TCR beta chain is from a study of identical twins. The study, taken as a whole, reports: There is a chance that invariant MAIT and iNKT cells partially muddied zero-insertion analyses. Twins shared beta out-of-frame sequences in excess, but this excess was weaker.

Per germline, CDR1 LGHDT and CDR2 YNNKEL (reference sequence). V dropped 8 bases and J dropped 9 bases, with 11 bases sitting between them. This CDR3 contains 11 residues. Template switching added a universal primer site, and cDNA bore unique molecular identifiers. TCRdb re-derived calls from the 5' RACE reads in MiXCR, one entry per CDR3 protein. Among hundreds of thousands of distinct CDR3 sequences listed, about 20% were seen once. This clonotype appeared a few times. Its antigen is unknown. The sample was also reused in another study, on T cells expressing NK-cell markers. That report adds: Underlying the TCR beta repertoires were sorted CD3+CD56+NKG2C+, CD3+CD56+NKG2C- and CD3+CD56-NKG2C+ T cells.

This clonotype was sampled from a woman younger than 35 in good health. The sample taken for sequencing was PBMCs. The V gene is TRBV3-1, the J gene TRBJ2-1, with D possibly TRBD2 on 6 matching bases. The CDR3 here is CASRGSAEQFF. The CDR3 nucleotides are TGTGCCAGCCGGGGGTCAGCTGAGCAGTTCTTC.